This T cell receptor beta chain originates from a study of shared clonotypes between healthy human individuals. Study results and caveats: Among non-shared clonotypes, generation probabilities were lower than among those shared by all four donors.

V lost 4 bases to trimming and J lost 6 bases, with 15 bases between them. Germline assignment: CDR1 GTSNPN and CDR2 SVGIG (reference sequence). The CDR3 has 13 residues. A remark on this clone: Antigen specificity is unknown.

Only in-frame clones appear in the TCRdb table, and some are missing; sequencing was by immunoSEQ multiplex PCR. Seen here are a few million clones, more than 80% observed once, and the top ten hold 0.3% to 0.4%. The source material was naive CD4+ T cells from PBMCs. As to subset: CD45RA+ positively selected. The TCR sequence derives from a man between 18 and 35 years old in good health. Some clones in this sample may be carry-over from other donors' samples. The gene calls are TRBV30 and TRBJ1-1; possible D gene TRBD1, 5 bases. CDR3 in DNA: TGTGCCTGGATCGGCAGGGTAGGCCCTGAAGCTTTCTTT. Its protein is CAWIGRVGPEAFF.